Listed here are 2 T cell receptor beta chains from one sample, sequenced in a study of cytomegalovirus exposure and HLA in healthy donors. PCR used 60 Vbeta primers and 13 Jbeta primers. Produced via immunoSEQ multiplex PCR; TCRdb's table is partial and in-frame only. The top ten clones hold approximately 4% of a sample with 30,000 to 35,000 clones, 65% to 90% of them seen once. Sequenced sample: PBMCs. The receptor source for this set is a woman aged 18-30 years in good health and CMV-seronegative.

V and J are TRBV19 and TRBJ1-2, with 8 bases matching TRBD1. This CDR3 comprises 15 residues. Trimming at V came to 4 bases and at J to 5 bases, leaving 9 bases not matched to a gene. CDR1 LNHDA and CDR2 SQIVND come from the germline V gene (reference sequence). The CDR3: CASSRDRDRSYGYTF. DNA of the CDR3: TGTGCCAGTAGTAGGGACCGGGACAGGTCGTATGGCTACACCTTC. Filled out from reference TRBV19 and TRBJ1-2, the complete variable domain reads DGGITQSPKYLFRKEGQNVTLSCEQNLNHDAMYWYRQDPGQGLRLIYYSQIVNDFQKGDIAEGYSVSREKKESFPLTVTSAQKNPTAFYLCASSRDRDRSYGYTFGSGTRLTVV.

The J gene is TRBJ2-5, the V gene TRBV5-1, with 7 nucleotides matching TRBD2. V trimming: 0 bases; J trimming: 1 base; junction bases outside the gene matches: 6. Germline V gene lookup returns CDR1 SGHRS and CDR2 YFSETQ. The CDR3 totals 16 residues. This chain's CDR3 is CASSLGTSIGQETQYF. The CDR3 DNA reads as TGCGCCAGCAGCTTGGGGACTAGTATCGGCCAAGAGACCCAGTACTTC.